In this sample, the clone carrying this T cell receptor beta chain turned up a few times. The data were taken from a study of T-cell memory formation after mild COVID-19. The CDR3 has 13 residues. Germline V gives CDR1 SQVTM, CDR2 ANQGSEA. V was shortened by 6 bases and J by 4 bases, with 13 bases between the two germline ends. Each CDR3 protein gets one entry after TCRdb re-called the 5' RACE reads with MiXCR. Here the sample spans more than 100,000 distinct CDR3 sequences, about 15% being singletons. The specimen was PBMCs or a T cell subset sorted from them (not recorded which). This sequence joins TRBV29-1 and TRBJ2-1; maybe TRBD1 (6 bases). The sequence derives from a man younger than 30 who had mild COVID-19 (a few samples of this study predate the infection). Cell type and time point are not known. The CDR3 loop reads CSVVTTGYNEQFF. The CDR3 DNA reads as TGCAGCGTAGTAACGACAGGATACAATGAGCAGTTCTTC.